The rows below give T cell receptor beta chains drawn from one sample of a study of blood T cell repertoires in COVID-19. Measured with immunoSEQ multiplex PCR; TCRdb has only the in-frame clones, and not every one. The data contain 50,000 to 70,000 clones, roughly 88% of them seen just once; the ten biggest clones take up about 6%. Sequencing was carried out using peripheral blood. The receptor source for this set is a woman aged 55-69 years with acute or convalescent COVID-19. Each CDR3 is given with its conserved first and last residue. Fields, in order: clone size, V gene, J gene, D gene, CDR3 protein, CDR3 DNA. A D gene is named only where the DNA matches it firmly. For some rows the clone size is stated as once, few or many, or as a class when expanded; others skip it.

size: -
V: TRBV27
J: TRBJ1-5
D: -
CDR3: CASSLKADNSNQPQHF
DNA: TGTGCCAGCAGTTTAAAGGCAGACAATAGCAATCAGCCCCAGCATTTT

size: once
V: TRBV19
J: TRBJ2-1
D: -
CDR3: CASRPHRGGNNEQFF
DNA: TGTGCCAGTAGGCCCCACAGGGGCGGGAACAATGAGCAGTTCTTC

size: -
V: TRBV27
J: TRBJ2-6
D: -
CDR3: CASSLKGYWIAGANVLTF
DNA: TGTGCCAGCAGTTTGAAGGGGTACTGGATCGCTGGGGCCAACGTCCTGACTTTC

size: -
V: TRBV5-1
J: TRBJ1-2
D: -
CDR3: CASSQGRPGGYTF
DNA: TGCGCCAGCAGCCAAGGTAGACCGGGGGGCTACACCTTC

size: -
V: TRBV6-5
J: TRBJ2-1
D: TRBD2
CDR3: CASTLAGGNEQFF
DNA: TGTGCCAGCACACTAGCGGGGGGTAATGAGCAGTTCTTC

size: -
V: TRBV7-6
J: TRBJ1-4
D: TRBD1
CDR3: CASSSLGGLSNEKLFF
DNA: TGTGCCAGCAGCTCCTTAGGGGGCCTGTCTAATGAAAAACTGTTTTTT

size: -
V: TRBV3-1/TRBV3-2
J: TRBJ2-2
D: TRBD1
CDR3: CASSPRDRATGELFF
DNA: TGTGCCAGCAGCCCCCGGGACAGGGCCACCGGGGAGCTGTTTTTT

size: -
V: TRBV19
J: TRBJ1-1
D: -
CDR3: CASRKNFYTEAFF
DNA: TGTGCCAGTAGGAAGAACTTCTACACTGAAGCTTTCTTT

size: -
V: TRBV6-5
J: TRBJ1-4
D: TRBD1
CDR3: CASEWDRGPEKLFF
DNA: TGTGCCAGCGAGTGGGACAGGGGGCCTGAAAAACTGTTTTTT

size: once
V: TRBV5-6
J: TRBJ1-2
D: -
CDR3: CASSPEGPAYGYTF
DNA: TGTGCCAGCAGCCCCGAGGGCCCCGCCTATGGCTACACCTTC

size: -
V: TRBV5-1
J: TRBJ1-1
D: TRBD1
CDR3: CASSLQGQGWNTEAFF
DNA: TGCGCCAGCAGCTTACAGGGACAGGGCTGGAACACTGAAGCTTTCTTT

size: -
V: TRBV13
J: TRBJ2-2
D: TRBD1
CDR3: CASSSTGNNTGELFF
DNA: TGTGCCAGCAGCTCGACAGGGAACAACACCGGGGAGCTGTTTTTT

size: -
V: TRBV4-1
J: TRBJ2-3
D: TRBD2
CDR3: CASSQTGTRTSWDTQYF
DNA: TGCGCCAGCAGCCAAACCGGGACTAGGACCTCATGGGATACGCAGTATTTT

size: -
V: TRBV9
J: TRBJ2-2
D: TRBD1
CDR3: CASSPRTGMNTGELFF
DNA: TGTGCCAGCAGCCCTCGGACAGGAATGAACACCGGGGAGCTGTTTTTT

size: once
V: TRBV5-4
J: TRBJ1-3
D: TRBD1
CDR3: CASSPGTGPGNTIYF
DNA: TGTGCCAGCAGCCCCGGGACAGGGCCTGGAAACACCATATATTTT

size: -
V: TRBV29-1
J: TRBJ2-5
D: -
CDR3: CSVGRVETQYF
DNA: TGCAGCGTTGGCAGGGTAGAGACCCAGTACTTC

size: -
V: TRBV5-1
J: TRBJ2-1
D: TRBD2
CDR3: CASSSLLGLAGGNEQFF
DNA: TGCGCCAGCAGCTCGCTCTTAGGACTAGCGGGGGGGAATGAGCAGTTCTTC

size: -
V: TRBV6-6
J: TRBJ2-7
D: TRBD1
CDR3: CASTDTGQGYEQYF
DNA: TGTGCCAGCACCGATACGGGACAGGGTTACGAGCAGTACTTC

size: medium-sized
V: TRBV9
J: TRBJ2-1
D: -
CDR3: CASSVATSNEQFF
DNA: TGTGCCAGCAGCGTAGCGACTAGCAATGAGCAGTTCTTC

size: -
V: TRBV19
J: TRBJ2-1
D: -
CDR3: CASSVTGRNEQFF
DNA: TGTGCCAGTAGTGTGACAGGGAGGAATGAGCAGTTCTTC

size: -
V: TRBV2
J: TRBJ2-5
D: TRBD1
CDR3: CASRGQGETQYF
DNA: TGTGCCAGCAGGGGACAGGGGGAGACCCAGTACTTC

size: -
V: TRBV7-9
J: TRBJ2-4
D: -
CDR3: CASSLGHDENIQYF
DNA: TGTGCCAGCAGCTTAGGGCATGATGAAAACATTCAGTACTTC

size: -
V: TRBV4-1
J: TRBJ1-3
D: -
CDR3: CASSQDTGAGNTIYF
DNA: TGCGCCAGCAGCCAAGATACGGGGGCTGGAAACACCATATATTTT

size: -
V: TRBV5-4
J: TRBJ1-3
D: TRBD1
CDR3: CASSSGQVGGNTIYF
DNA: TGTGCCAGCAGCTCCGGACAGGTGGGTGGAAACACCATATATTTT

size: -
V: TRBV3-1/TRBV3-2
J: TRBJ2-7
D: TRBD2
CDR3: CASSPDGGAYEQYF
DNA: TGTGCCAGCAGCCCAGACGGGGGGGCTTACGAGCAGTACTTC

size: -
V: TRBV6-1
J: TRBJ1-3
D: -
CDR3: CASSEAGSSSGNTIYF
DNA: TGTGCCAGCAGTGAAGCAGGGAGTTCAAGTGGAAACACCATATATTTT

size: -
V: TRBV5-1
J: TRBJ2-7
D: -
CDR3: CASSLAGEPYEQYF
DNA: TGCGCCAGCAGCTTGGCTGGAGAGCCCTACGAGCAGTACTTC

size: -
V: TRBV6-4
J: TRBJ1-1
D: TRBD1
CDR3: CASSDTGTGGRPFF
DNA: TGTGCCAGCAGTGACACAGGGACAGGGGGCAGACCTTTCTTT

size: -
V: TRBV3-1/TRBV3-2
J: TRBJ2-1
D: -
CDR3: CASSTGTEQFF
DNA: TGTGCCAGCTCAACAGGGACTGAGCAGTTCTTC

size: -
V: TRBV10-1
J: TRBJ2-7
D: TRBD1
CDR3: CASSESAGGAEQYF
DNA: TGCGCCAGCAGTGAGTCCGCAGGGGGCGCCGAGCAGTACTTC

size: once
V: TRBV9
J: TRBJ1-3
D: -
CDR3: CASRDGITSGNTIYF
DNA: TGTGCCAGCAGGGACGGGATAACCTCTGGAAACACCATATATTTT

size: few
V: TRBV9
J: TRBJ1-1
D: -
CDR3: CASSVVSGGTEAFF
DNA: TGTGCCAGCAGCGTAGTGTCAGGAGGGACTGAAGCTTTCTTT

size: -
V: TRBV7-6
J: TRBJ2-2
D: -
CDR3: CASSREVPPNTGELFF
DNA: TGTGCCAGCAGCCGTGAGGTGCCCCCGAACACCGGGGAGCTGTTTTTT

size: few
V: TRBV5-4
J: TRBJ1-4
D: -
CDR3: CASSPGSTNEKLFF
DNA: TGTGCCAGCAGCCCCGGGTCAACTAATGAAAAACTGTTTTTT

size: -
V: TRBV7-2
J: TRBJ2-4
D: -
CDR3: CASTLIGDTSIQYF
DNA: TGTGCCAGCACCTTGATCGGGGATACCAGCATTCAGTACTTC

size: -
V: TRBV7-9
J: TRBJ2-5
D: TRBD2
CDR3: CASSLGTSGGQETQYF
DNA: TGTGCCAGCAGCTTAGGGACTAGCGGGGGGCAGGAGACCCAGTACTTC

size: -
V: TRBV5-6
J: TRBJ1-5
D: -
CDR3: CASSYTGSNQPQHF
DNA: TGTGCCAGCAGCTACACAGGGAGCAATCAGCCCCAGCATTTT

size: -
V: TRBV19
J: TRBJ1-2
D: TRBD1
CDR3: CASTLMGRGQKNYGYTF
DNA: TGTGCCAGTACCCTTATGGGCAGGGGGCAAAAGAACTATGGCTACACCTTC

size: -
V: TRBV7-8
J: TRBJ2-7
D: -
CDR3: CASSPRREYEQYF
DNA: TGTGCCAGCAGCCCGCGCAGGGAATACGAGCAGTACTTC

size: -
V: TRBV9
J: TRBJ2-3
D: TRBD2
CDR3: CASSVLSGETDTQYF
DNA: TGTGCCAGCAGCGTACTTAGCGGGGAGACAGATACGCAGTATTTT